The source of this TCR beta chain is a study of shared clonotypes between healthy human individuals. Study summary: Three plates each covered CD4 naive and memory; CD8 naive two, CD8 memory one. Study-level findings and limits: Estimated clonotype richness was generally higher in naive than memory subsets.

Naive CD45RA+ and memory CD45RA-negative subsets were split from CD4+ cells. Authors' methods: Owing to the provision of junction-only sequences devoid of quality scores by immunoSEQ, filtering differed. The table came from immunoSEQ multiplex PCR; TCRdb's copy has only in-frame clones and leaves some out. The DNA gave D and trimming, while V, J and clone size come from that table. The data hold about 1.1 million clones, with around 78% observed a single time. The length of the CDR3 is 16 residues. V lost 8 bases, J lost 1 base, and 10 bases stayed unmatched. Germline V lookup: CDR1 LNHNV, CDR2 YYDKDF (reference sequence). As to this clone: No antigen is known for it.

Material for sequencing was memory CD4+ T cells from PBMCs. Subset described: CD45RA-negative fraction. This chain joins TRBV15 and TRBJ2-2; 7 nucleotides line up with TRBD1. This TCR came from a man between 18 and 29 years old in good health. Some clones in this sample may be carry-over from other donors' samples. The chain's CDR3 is CATPRRRQGNTGELFF. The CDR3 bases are TGTGCCACCCCCCGAAGGAGACAGGGGAACACCGGGGAGCTGTTTTTT.